This record looks at one T cell receptor beta chain sequence and its context. Its antigen is unidentified. Profiled with immunoSEQ multiplex PCR; TCRdb holds only in-frame clones, not every one. The top ten clones hold 2% to 2.5% of a sample with tens of thousands of clones, roughly 91% of them seen once. Germline V gene sequence: CDR1 SEHNR, CDR2 FQNEAQ (reference sequence). The CDR3 extends over 15 amino acids. V lost 3 bases to trimming and J lost 1 base; unmatched junction nucleotides: 4. The sample belongs to a study of graft-versus-host responses after intestinal transplantation. Source: unstimulated CD8+ T cells sorted from spleen or lymph node cells, taken before intestinal transplant. The sequence was obtained from a human donor who received an intestinal transplant. V gene TRBV7-9 combines with J gene TRBJ2-5; 8 nucleotides align to TRBD1. CDR3 sequence: CASSFPGQGQETQYF. The CDR3 nucleotides are TGTGCCAGCAGCTTCCCCGGACAGGGCCAAGAGACCCAGTACTTC.